This section outlines one T cell receptor beta chain sequence together with its context. Its antigen is not identified. These data are taken from a study of PD-L1 blockade in urothelial cancer. Study in general: Male sex and bladder-origin urothelial cancer characterized about 85% of the 29 patients. Prior chemotherapy regimens per patient numbered 0 to 3.

A spike-in of synthetic TCR analog templates was added to each PCR. Here immunoSEQ multiplex PCR was the method, and the copy in TCRdb shows in-frame clones only, minus some. The table records 17,000 or so clones, about nine tenths of them present only once. Overall study results and limits: Stronger expansion of tumor-associated clones in blood at 3 weeks distinguished durable-benefit patients.

This receptor was taken from a man between 50 and 59 years old with urothelial cancer. The sample consisted of PBMCs, taken around atezolizumab (anti-PD-L1) treatment.

CDR3 nucleotide sequence: TGTGCCAGCAGTGCCGGACATAGTGGGGCCAAAAACATTCAGTACTTC. Residues: CASSAGHSGAKNIQYF. V gene TRBV28 combines with J gene TRBJ2-4, with D tentatively TRBD1 (5 bases). Germline V lookup: CDR1 MDHEN, CDR2 SYDVKM. The CDR3 is 16 residues long. V was clipped by 5 bases and J by 1 base, with 15 bases between them.